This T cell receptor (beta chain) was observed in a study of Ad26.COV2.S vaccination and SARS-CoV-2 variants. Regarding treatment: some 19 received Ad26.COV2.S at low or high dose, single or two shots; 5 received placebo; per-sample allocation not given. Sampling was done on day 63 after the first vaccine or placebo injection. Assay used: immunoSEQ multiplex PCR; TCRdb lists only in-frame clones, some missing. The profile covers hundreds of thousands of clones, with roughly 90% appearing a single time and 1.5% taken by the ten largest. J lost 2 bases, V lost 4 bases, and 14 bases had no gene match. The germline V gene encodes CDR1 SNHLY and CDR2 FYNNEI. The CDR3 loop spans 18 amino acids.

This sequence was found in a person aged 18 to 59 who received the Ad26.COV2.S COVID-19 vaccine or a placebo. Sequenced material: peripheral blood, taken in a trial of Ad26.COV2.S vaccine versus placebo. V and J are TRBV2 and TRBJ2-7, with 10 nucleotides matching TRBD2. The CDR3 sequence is CASSVETSGSNLTYEQYF. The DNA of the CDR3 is TGTGCCAGCAGTGTCGAGACTAGCGGGTCTAACCTTACCTACGAGCAGTACTTC.